The TCR beta chain under discussion was sequenced for a study of cytomegalovirus exposure and HLA in healthy donors. From the 120-subject validation cohort, which was separate from the roughly 680-subject first cohort, the donors were drawn. This table comes from immunoSEQ multiplex PCR, and its TCRdb copy is limited to in-frame clones, with some not included. This sample yields around 130,000 clones, of which approximately 81% are seen a single time; around 1.9% belongs to the top ten. The sample holds one count of this clone. Material: PBMCs. The TCR comes from a woman in her twenties or thirties in good health and CMV-seronegative.

The CDR3 region is CATYRGDTQYF. Written as DNA, the CDR3 is TGTGCCACATACAGGGGAGATACGCAGTATTTT. This chain connects TRBV2 to TRBJ2-3, with 7 nucleotides matching TRBD1. V was pared by 10 bases and J by 5 bases, with 3 bases of the junction left unmatched. Germline V gene data show CDR1 as SNHLY and CDR2 as FYNNEI. This CDR3 spans 11 amino acids.